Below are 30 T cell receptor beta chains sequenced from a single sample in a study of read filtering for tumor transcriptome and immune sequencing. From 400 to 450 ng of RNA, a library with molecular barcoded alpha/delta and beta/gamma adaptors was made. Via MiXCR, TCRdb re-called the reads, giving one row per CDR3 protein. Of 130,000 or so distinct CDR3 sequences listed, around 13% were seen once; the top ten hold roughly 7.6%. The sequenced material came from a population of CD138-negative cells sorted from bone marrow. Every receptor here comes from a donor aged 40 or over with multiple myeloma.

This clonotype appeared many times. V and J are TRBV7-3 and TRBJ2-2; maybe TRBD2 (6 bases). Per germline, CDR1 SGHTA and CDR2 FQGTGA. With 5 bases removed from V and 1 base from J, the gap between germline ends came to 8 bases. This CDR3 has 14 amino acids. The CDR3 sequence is CASSTGLNTGELFF. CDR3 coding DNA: TGTGCCAGCAGCACGGGACTGAACACCGGGGAGCTGTTTTTT.

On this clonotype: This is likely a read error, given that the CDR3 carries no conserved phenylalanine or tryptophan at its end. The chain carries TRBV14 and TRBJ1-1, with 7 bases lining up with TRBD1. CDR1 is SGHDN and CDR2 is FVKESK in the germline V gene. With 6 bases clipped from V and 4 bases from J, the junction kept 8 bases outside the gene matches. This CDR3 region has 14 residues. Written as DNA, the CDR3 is TGTGCCAGCAGACTCGGGGCAGGGGGCACTGAAGCTTTCTCT. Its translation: CASRLGAGGTEAFS.

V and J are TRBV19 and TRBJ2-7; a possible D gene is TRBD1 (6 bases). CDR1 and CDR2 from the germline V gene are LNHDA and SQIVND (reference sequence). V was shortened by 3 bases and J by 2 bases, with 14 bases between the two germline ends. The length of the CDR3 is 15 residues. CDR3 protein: CASSISWDTTYEQYF. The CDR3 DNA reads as TGTGCCAGTAGTATTTCTTGGGACACAACCTACGAGCAGTACTTC.

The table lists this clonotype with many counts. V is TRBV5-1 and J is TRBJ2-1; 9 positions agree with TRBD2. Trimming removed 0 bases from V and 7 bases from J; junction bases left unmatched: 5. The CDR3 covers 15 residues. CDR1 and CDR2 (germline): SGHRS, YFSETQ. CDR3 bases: TGCGCCAGCAGCTTGGCGGGCGGGAGGGCGAATGAGCAGTTCTTC. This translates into CASSLAGGRANEQFF. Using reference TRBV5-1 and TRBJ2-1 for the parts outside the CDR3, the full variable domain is KAGVTQTPRYLIKTRGQQVTLSCSPISGHRSVSWYQQTPGQGLQFLFEYFSETQRNKGNFPGRFSGRQFSNSRSEMNVSTLELGDSALYLCASSLAGGRANEQFFGPGTRLTVL.

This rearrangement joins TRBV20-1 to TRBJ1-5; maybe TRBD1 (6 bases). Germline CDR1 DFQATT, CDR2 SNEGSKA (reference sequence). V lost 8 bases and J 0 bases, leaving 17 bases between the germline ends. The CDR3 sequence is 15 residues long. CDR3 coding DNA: TGCAGTACTGTTAAAGGGGGATATAGCAATCAGCCCCAGCATTTT. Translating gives CSTVKGGYSNQPQHF.

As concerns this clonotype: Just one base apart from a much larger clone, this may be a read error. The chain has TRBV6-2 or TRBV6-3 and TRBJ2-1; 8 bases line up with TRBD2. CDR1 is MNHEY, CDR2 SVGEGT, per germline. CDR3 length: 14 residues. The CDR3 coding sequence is TGTGCCAGCAATCGAGCGGGAGTGAGAAATGAGCAGCTCTTC. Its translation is CASNRAGVRNEQLF.

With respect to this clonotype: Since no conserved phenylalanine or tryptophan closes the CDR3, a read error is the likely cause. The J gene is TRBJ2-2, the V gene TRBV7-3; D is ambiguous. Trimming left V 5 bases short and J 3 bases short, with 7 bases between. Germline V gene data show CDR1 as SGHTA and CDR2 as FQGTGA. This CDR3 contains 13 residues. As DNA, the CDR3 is TGTGCCAGCAGCCCACCTTACACCGGGGAGCTGTTTCTT. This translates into CASSPPYTGELFL.

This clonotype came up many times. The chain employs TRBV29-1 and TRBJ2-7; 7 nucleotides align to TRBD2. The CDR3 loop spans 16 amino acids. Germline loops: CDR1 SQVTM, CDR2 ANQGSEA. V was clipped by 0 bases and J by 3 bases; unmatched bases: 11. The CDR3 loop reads CSVEDRGTNKYYEQYF. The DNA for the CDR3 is TGCAGCGTTGAAGACCGCGGGACTAATAAGTACTACGAGCAGTACTTC.

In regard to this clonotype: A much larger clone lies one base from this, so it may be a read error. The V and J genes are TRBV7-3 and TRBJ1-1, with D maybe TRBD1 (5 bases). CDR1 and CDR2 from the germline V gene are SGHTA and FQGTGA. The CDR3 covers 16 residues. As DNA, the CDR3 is TGTGCCAGCAGCTTAAAGGGGAGGCATGGTGACACTGAAGCTTCCTTT. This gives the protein CASSLKGRHGDTEASF.

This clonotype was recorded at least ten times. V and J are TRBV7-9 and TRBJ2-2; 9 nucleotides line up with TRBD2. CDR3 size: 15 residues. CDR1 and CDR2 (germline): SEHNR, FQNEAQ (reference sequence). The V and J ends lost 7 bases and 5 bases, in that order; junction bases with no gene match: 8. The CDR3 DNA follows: TGTGCCAGCATAATAGCGGGAGTAGAAACCGGGGAGCTGTTTTTT. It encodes CASIIAGVETGELFF.

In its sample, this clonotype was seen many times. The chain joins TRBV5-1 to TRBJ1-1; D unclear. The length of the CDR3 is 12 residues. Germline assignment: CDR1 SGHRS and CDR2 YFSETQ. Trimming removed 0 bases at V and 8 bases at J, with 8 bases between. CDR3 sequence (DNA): TGCGCCAGCAGCTTGGTACCTTGGGAAGCTTTCTTT. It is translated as CASSLVPWEAFF. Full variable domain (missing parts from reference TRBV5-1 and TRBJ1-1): KAGVTQTPRYLIKTRGQQVTLSCSPISGHRSVSWYQQTPGQGLQFLFEYFSETQRNKGNFPGRFSGRQFSNSRSEMNVSTLELGDSALYLCASSLVPWEAFFGQGTRLTVV.

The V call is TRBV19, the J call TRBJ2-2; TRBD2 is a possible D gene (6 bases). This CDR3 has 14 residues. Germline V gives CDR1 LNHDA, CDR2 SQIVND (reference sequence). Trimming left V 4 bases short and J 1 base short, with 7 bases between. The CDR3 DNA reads TGTGCCAGTAGTAACGGGAGGAACACCGGGGAGCTGTTTTTT. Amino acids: CASSNGRNTGELFF. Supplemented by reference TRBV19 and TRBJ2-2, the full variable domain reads DGGITQSPKYLFRKEGQNVTLSCEQNLNHDAMYWYRQDPGQGLRLIYYSQIVNDFQKGDIAEGYSVSREKKESFPLTVTSAQKNPTAFYLCASSNGRNTGELFFGEGSRLTVL.

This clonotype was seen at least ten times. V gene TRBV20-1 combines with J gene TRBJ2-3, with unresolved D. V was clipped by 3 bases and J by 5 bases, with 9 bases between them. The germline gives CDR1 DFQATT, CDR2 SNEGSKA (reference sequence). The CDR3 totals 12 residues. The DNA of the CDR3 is TGCAGTGCTAGCAACGCTGTAGATACGCAGTATTTT. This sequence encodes CSASNAVDTQYF.

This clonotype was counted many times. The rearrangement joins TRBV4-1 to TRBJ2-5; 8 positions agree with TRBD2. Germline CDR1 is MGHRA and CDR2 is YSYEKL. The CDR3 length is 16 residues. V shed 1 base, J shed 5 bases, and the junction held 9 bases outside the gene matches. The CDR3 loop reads CASSQAELAGYETQYF. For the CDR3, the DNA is TGCGCCAGCAGCCAAGCAGAGTTAGCGGGATATGAGACCCAGTACTTC.

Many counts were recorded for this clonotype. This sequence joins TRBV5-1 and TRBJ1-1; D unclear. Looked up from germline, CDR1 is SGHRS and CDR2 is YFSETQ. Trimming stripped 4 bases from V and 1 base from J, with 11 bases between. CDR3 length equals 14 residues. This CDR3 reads CASSPLRANTEAFF. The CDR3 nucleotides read TGCGCCAGCAGCCCCCTCCGAGCGAACACTGAAGCTTTCTTT.

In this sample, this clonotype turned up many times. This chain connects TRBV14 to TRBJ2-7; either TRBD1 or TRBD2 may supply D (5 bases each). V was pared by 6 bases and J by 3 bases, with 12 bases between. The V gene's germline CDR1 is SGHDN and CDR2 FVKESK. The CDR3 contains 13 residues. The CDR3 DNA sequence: TGTGCCAGCAGAAGGGACGGACTCTACGAGCAGTACTTC. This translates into CASRRDGLYEQYF. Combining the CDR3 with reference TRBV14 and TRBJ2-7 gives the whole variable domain EAGVTQFPSHSVIEKGQTVTLRCDPISGHDNLYWYRRVMGKEIKFLLHFVKESKQDESGMPNNRFLAERTGGTYSTLKVQPAELEDSGVYFCASRRDGLYEQYFGPGTRLTVT.

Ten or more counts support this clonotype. For the CDR3, the DNA is TGCAGTGCTAGCGTTCTGGGACTGGGCGTCACCTACGAGCAGTACTTC. Its translation: CSASVLGLGVTYEQYF. The rearrangement uses TRBV20-1 and TRBJ2-7, with D possibly matching TRBD2 (6 bases). Germline-derived CDR1 and CDR2 are DFQATT and SNEGSKA (reference sequence). The CDR3 totals 16 residues. Trimming shortened V by 3 bases and J by 2 bases, and 20 bases separated the two germline ends.

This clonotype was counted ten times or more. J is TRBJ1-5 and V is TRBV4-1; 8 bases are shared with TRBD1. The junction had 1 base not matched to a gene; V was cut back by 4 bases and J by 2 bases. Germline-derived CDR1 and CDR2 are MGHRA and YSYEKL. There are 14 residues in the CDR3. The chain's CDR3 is CASSPQGGNQPQHF. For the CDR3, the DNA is TGCGCCAGCAGCCCACAGGGGGGCAATCAGCCCCAGCATTTT.

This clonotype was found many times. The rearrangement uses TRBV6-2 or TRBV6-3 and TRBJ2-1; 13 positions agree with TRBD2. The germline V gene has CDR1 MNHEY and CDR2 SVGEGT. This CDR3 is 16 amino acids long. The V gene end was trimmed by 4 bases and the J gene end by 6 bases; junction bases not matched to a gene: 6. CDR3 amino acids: CASSSTSGRRRNEQFF. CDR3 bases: TGTGCCAGCAGTTCGACTAGCGGGAGGAGGCGCAATGAGCAGTTCTTC.

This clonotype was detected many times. The CDR3 coding sequence is TGTGCCAGCAGCCACGATGGACTAGCGGGAGACGAGCAGTTCTTC. Its protein product is CASSHDGLAGDEQFF. The chain employs TRBV7-3 and TRBJ2-1; TRBD2 aligns across 13 bases. V trimming: 5 bases; J trimming: 10 bases; junction bases outside the gene matches: 8. The CDR3 runs 15 residues. Germline loops: CDR1 SGHTA, CDR2 FQGTGA. Together with reference TRBV7-3 and TRBJ2-1, the CDR3 gives the full variable domain: GAGVSQTPSNKVTEKGKYVELRCDPISGHTALYWYRQSLGQGPEFLIYFQGTGAADDSGLPNDRFFAVRPEGSVSTLKIQRTERGDSAVYLCASSHDGLAGDEQFFGPGTRLTVL.

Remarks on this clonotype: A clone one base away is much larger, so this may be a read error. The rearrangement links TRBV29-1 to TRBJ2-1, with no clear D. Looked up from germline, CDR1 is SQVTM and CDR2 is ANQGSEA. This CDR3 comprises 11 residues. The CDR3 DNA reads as TGCGGCGTTAAAAGTTACAATGAGCAGTTCTTC. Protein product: CGVKSYNEQFF.

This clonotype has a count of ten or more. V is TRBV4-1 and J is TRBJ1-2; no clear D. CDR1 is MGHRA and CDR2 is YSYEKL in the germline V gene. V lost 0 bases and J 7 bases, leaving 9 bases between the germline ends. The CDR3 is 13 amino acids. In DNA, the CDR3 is TGCGCCAGCAGCCAAGAGGGCCGACCTGGCTACACCTTC. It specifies CASSQEGRPGYTF.

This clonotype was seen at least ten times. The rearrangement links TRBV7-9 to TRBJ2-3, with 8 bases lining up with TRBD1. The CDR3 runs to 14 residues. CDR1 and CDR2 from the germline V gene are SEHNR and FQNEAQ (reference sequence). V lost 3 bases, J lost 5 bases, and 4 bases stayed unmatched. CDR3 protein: CASSLQGAGDTQYF. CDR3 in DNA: TGTGCCAGCAGCTTGCAGGGGGCGGGAGATACGCAGTATTTT.

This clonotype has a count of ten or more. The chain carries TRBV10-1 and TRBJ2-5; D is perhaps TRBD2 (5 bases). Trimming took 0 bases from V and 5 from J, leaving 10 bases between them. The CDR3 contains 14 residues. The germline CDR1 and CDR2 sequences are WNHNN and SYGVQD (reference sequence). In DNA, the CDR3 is TGCGCCAGCAGTGAGTCGAGGGCTAGGGAGACCCAGTACTTC. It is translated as CASSESRARETQYF.

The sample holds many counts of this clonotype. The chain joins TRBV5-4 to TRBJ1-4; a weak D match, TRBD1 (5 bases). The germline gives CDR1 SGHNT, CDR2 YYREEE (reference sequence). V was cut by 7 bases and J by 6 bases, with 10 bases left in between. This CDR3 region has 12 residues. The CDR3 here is CASGREDEKLFF. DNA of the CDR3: TGTGCCAGCGGCAGGGAGGATGAAAAACTGTTTTTT.

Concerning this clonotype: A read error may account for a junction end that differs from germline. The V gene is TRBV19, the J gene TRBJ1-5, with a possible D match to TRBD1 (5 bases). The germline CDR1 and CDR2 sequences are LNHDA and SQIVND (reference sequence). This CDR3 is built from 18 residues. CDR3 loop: CASSFLRWGVDEDQPQHF. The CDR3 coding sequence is TGTGCCAGTAGTTTCCTACGGTGGGGGGTAGATGAGGATCAGCCCCAGCATTTC.

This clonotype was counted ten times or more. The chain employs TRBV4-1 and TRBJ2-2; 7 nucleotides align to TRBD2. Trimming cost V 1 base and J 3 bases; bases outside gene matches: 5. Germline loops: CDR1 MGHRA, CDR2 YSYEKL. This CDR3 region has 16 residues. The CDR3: CASSQGISGYTGELFF. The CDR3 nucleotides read TGCGCCAGCAGCCAAGGGATTAGCGGGTACACCGGGGAGCTGTTTTTT.

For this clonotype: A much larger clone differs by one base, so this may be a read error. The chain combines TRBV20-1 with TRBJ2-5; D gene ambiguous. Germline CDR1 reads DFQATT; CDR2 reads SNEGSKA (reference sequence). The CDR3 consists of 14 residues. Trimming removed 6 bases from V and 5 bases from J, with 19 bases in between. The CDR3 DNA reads TGCAGTGCCCGGGCTCAAGTCGGGCGGGAGACCCAGTACTTC. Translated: CSARAQVGRETQYF.

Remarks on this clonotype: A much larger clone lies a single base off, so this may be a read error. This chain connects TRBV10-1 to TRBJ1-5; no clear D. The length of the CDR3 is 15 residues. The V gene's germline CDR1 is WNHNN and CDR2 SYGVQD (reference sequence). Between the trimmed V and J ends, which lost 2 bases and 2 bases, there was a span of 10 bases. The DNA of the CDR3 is TGCGCCAGCAGTGAGAGGTGCGGGCGCAATCAGCCCCAGCATTTT. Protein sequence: CASSERCGRNQPQHF.

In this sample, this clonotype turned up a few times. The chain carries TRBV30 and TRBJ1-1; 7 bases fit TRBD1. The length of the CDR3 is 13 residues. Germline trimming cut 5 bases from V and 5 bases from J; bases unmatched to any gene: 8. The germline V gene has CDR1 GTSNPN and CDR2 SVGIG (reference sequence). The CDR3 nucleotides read TGTGCCTGGTATCGACAGGGAGGGACTGAAGCTTTCTTT. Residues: CAWYRQGGTEAFF.